The sample holds many counts of the clone carrying this TCR beta chain. Libraries of TCR beta came from iRepertoire HTBI primers plus Arm-PCR of CDR3 regions. Using its own MiXCR run on the multiplex PCR reads, TCRdb lists one record per CDR3 protein. The data show some 450,000 distinct CDR3 sequences, roughly 17% seen once. Specified time point: newly diagnosed GD, antithyroid drugs for less than 3 months. The TCR library was prepared using RNA isolated from PBMCs. The data were obtained in a study of regulatory T cells in long-lasting Graves disease. CDR1 and CDR2 (germline): SNHLY, FYNNEI. The V and J ends lost 7 bases and 2 bases, in that order; junction bases with no gene match: 7. The CDR3 runs 14 residues. These same records also appear under a second study, on T cells in Graves' hyperthyroidism and ophthalmopathy. As that report states: Each diagnosis was grounded in clinical symptoms, serum thyroxine and TRAb, thyroid ultrasound, and orbital computed tomography.

J is TRBJ1-2 and V is TRBV2; 7 positions match TRBD1. The sequencing here drew on peripheral blood mononuclear cells (PBMCs), taken at new diagnosis, from a patient treated with antithyroid drugs. This receptor was obtained from a woman aged 25 to 45 with Graves disease. CDR3 sequence: CASTTGTINYGYTF. CDR3 in DNA: TGTGCCAGCACGACAGGGACAATAAACTATGGCTACACCTTC.